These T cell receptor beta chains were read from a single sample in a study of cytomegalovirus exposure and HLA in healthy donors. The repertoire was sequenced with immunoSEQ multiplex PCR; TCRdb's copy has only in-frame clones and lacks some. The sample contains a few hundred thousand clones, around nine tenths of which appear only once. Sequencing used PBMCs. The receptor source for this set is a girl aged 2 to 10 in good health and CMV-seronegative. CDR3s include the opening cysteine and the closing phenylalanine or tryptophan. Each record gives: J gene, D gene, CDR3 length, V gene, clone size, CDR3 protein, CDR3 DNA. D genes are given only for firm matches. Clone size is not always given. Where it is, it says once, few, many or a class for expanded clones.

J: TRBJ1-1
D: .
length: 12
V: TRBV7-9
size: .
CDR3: CASSAEATEAFF
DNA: TGTGCCAGCAGCGCCGAGGCCACTGAAGCTTTCTTT

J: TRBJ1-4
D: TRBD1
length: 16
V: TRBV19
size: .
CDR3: CASTDGQTGFREKLFF
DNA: TGTGCCAGTACCGATGGGCAGACAGGGTTTCGTGAAAAACTGTTTTTT

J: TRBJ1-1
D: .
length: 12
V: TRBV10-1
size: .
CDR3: CASIDPDSEAFF
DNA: TGCGCCAGCATTGATCCGGACTCTGAAGCTTTCTTT

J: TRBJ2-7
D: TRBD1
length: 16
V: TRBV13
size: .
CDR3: CASSRSTGKGYYEQYF
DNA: TGTGCCAGCAGCCGCTCGACAGGGAAGGGGTACTACGAGCAGTACTTC

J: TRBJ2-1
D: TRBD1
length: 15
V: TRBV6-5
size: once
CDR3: CASRLGQVSYNEQFF
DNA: TGTGCCAGCAGACTGGGACAGGTCTCCTACAATGAGCAGTTCTTC

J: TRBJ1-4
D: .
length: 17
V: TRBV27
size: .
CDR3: CASSPSLPPGEGEKLFF
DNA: TGTGCCAGCAGCCCCAGTTTACCCCCAGGGGAGGGGGAAAAACTGTTTTTT

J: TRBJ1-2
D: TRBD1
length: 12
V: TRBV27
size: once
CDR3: CASSDRGYGYTF
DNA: TGTGCCAGCAGTGACAGGGGCTATGGCTACACCTTC

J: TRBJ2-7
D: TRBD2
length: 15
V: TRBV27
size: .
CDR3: CASSPTSGGFYEQYF
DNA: TGTGCCAGCAGTCCAACTAGCGGGGGGTTCTACGAGCAGTACTTC

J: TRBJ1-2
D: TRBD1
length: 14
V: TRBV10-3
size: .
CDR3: CAIGWDRGQGGYTF
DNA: TGTGCCATCGGATGGGACAGGGGGCAGGGTGGCTACACCTTC

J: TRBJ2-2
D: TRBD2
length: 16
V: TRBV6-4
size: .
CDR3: CASSELAGEDTGELFF
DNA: TGTGCCAGCAGTGAACTAGCGGGGGAAGACACCGGGGAGCTGTTTTTT

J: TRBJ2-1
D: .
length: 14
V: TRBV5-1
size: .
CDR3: CASSLDVAYNEQFF
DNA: TGCGCCAGCAGCTTGGATGTAGCCTACAATGAGCAGTTCTTC

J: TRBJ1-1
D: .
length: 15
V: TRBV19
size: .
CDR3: CASSPRTALNTEAFF
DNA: TGTGCCAGTAGCCCCAGGACAGCCCTGAACACTGAAGCTTTCTTT

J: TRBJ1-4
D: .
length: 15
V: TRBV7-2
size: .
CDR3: CASSYQTATNEKLFF
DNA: TGTGCCAGCAGCTATCAAACTGCAACTAATGAAAAACTGTTTTTT

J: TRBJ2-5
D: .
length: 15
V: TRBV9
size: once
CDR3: CASSPHGPNQETQYF
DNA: TGTGCCAGCAGCCCCCATGGGCCCAACCAAGAGACCCAGTACTTC

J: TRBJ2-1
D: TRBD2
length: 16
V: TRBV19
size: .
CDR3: CASSIVVGGRYNEQFF
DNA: TGTGCCAGTAGTATAGTTGTCGGGGGGAGATACAATGAGCAGTTCTTC

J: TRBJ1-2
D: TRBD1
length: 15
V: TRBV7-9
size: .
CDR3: CASSPQGGVAYGYTF
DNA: TGTGCCAGCAGCCCACAGGGGGGGGTGGCTTATGGCTACACCTTC

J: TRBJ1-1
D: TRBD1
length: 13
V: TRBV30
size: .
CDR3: CAWSGQGDTEAFF
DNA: TGTGCCTGGAGTGGACAGGGCGACACTGAAGCTTTCTTT

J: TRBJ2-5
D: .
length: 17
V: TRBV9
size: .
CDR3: CASSVATRGGEQETQYF
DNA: TGTGCCAGCAGCGTAGCTACGAGGGGGGGGGAGCAAGAGACCCAGTACTTC

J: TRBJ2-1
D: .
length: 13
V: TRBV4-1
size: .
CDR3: CASSQESYGEQFF
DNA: TGCGCCAGCAGCCAAGAATCTTACGGTGAGCAGTTCTTC

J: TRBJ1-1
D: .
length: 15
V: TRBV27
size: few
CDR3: CASKEWGGVGTEAFF
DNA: TGTGCCAGCAAAGAATGGGGGGGCGTTGGGACTGAAGCTTTCTTT

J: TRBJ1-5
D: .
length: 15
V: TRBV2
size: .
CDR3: CASSRAGLLTQPQHF
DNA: TGTGCCAGCTCCCGCGCGGGACTCTTGACCCAGCCCCAGCATTTT

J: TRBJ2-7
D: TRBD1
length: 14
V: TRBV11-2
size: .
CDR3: CASSLGGTGREQYF
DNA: TGTGCCAGCAGCTTAGGGGGGACAGGGCGCGAGCAGTACTTC

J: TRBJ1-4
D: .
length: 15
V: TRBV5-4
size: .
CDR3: CASSLDRARAEKLFF
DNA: TGTGCCAGCAGCTTGGACCGGGCCAGGGCCGAAAAACTGTTTTTT

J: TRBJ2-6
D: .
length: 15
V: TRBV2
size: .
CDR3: CASRLSLSGANVLTF
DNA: TGTGCCAGCAGACTTTCCCTCTCTGGGGCCAACGTCCTGACTTTC

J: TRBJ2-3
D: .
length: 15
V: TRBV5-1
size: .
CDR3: CASSSRATGTDTQYF
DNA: TGCGCCAGCAGCTCCCGGGCCACGGGGACAGATACGCAGTATTTT

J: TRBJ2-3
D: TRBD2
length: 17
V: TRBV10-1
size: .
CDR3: CASSPASGRAGADTQYF
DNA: TGCGCCAGCAGCCCCGCTAGCGGGAGGGCCGGGGCAGATACGCAGTATTTT

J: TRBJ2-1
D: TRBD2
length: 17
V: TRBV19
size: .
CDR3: CASSIGRFLAGNNEQFF
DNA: TGTGCCAGTAGTATAGGTCGTTTCCTAGCGGGGAACAATGAGCAGTTCTTC

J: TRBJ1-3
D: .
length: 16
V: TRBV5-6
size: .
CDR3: CASSLAGGISGNTIYF
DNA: TGTGCCAGCAGCTTGGCCGGCGGAATCTCTGGAAACACCATATATTTT

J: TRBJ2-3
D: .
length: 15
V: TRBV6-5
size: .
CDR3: CASSLSWGGPDTQYF
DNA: TGTGCCAGCAGTCTCTCGTGGGGGGGCCCAGATACGCAGTATTTT

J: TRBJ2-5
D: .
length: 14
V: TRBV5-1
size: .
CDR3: CASSFYDTQETQYF
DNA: TGCGCCAGCAGCTTTTACGACACCCAAGAGACCCAGTACTTC

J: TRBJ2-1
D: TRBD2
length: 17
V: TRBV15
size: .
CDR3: CATSRETSGSSYNEQFF
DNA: TGTGCCACCAGCAGAGAGACTAGCGGGAGCTCCTACAATGAGCAGTTCTTC

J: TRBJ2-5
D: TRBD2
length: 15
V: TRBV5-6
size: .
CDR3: CASSQLPSGRETQYF
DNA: TGTGCCAGCAGCCAACTCCCTAGCGGGAGAGAGACCCAGTACTTC

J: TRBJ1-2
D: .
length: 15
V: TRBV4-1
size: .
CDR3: CASSQERSSLYGYTF
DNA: TGCGCCAGCAGCCAAGAGCGGAGCAGCCTCTATGGCTACACCTTC

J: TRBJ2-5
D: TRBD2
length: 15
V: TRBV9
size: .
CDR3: CASSFRLAGMETQYF
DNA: TGTGCCAGCAGCTTTCGACTAGCGGGGATGGAGACCCAGTACTTC

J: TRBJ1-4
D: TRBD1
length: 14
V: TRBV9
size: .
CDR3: CASSSTGTEEKLFF
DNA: TGTGCCAGCAGCTCCACCGGGACAGAAGAAAAACTGTTTTTT

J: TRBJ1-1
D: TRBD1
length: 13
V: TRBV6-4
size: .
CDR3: CANRGTANTEAFF
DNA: TGTGCCAACAGGGGGACAGCTAACACTGAAGCTTTCTTT

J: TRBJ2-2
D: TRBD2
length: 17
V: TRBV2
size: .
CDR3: CASSEEASGIYTGELFF
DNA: TGTGCCAGCAGTGAAGAGGCTAGCGGGATATACACCGGGGAGCTGTTTTTT

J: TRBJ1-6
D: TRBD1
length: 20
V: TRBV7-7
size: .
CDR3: CASSLPRPGQYCSYNSPLHF
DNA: TGTGCTAGCAGCTTACCAAGACCGGGACAGTATTGCTCCTATAATTCACCCCTCCACTTT

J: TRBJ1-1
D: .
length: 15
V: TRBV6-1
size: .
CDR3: CASRKNRDGVTEAFF
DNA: TGTGCCAGCAGGAAGAACAGGGACGGGGTCACTGAAGCTTTCTTT

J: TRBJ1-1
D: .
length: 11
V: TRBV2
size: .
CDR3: CASSLASEAFF
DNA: TGTGCCAGCAGTCTGGCCTCTGAAGCTTTCTTT

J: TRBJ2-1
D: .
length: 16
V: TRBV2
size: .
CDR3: CASSDPYSPVNNEQFF
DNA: TGTGCCAGCAGTGACCCTTATAGCCCTGTAAACAATGAGCAGTTCTTC

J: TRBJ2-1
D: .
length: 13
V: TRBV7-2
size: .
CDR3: CASSLGRGWEQFF
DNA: TGTGCCAGCAGCTTAGGCAGGGGATGGGAGCAGTTCTTC

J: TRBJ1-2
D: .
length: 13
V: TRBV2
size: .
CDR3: CASRDTGTYGYTF
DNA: TGTGCCAGCAGAGACACAGGCACCTATGGCTACACCTTC

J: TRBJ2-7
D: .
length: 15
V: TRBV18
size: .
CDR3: CASSPQGAEGYEQYF
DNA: TGTGCCAGCTCACCACAGGGCGCAGAGGGCTACGAGCAGTACTTC

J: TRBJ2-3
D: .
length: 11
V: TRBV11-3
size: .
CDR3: CASSLADTQYF
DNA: TGTGCCAGCAGCTTAGCGGATACGCAGTATTTT

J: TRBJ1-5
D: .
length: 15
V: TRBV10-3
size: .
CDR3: CAISGSTGSNQPQHF
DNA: TGTGCCATCAGTGGATCGACGGGGAGCAATCAGCCCCAGCATTTT

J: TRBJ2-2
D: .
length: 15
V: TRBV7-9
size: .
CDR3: CASSFSGSRAGELFF
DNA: TGTGCCAGCAGCTTTAGCGGATCGAGGGCCGGGGAGCTGTTTTTT

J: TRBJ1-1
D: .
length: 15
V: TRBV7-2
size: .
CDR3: CASSFSSGSNTEAFF
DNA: TGTGCCAGCAGCTTTTCGTCAGGGTCGAACACTGAAGCTTTCTTT

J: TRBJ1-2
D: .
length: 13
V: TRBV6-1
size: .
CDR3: CASKRSTVYGYTF
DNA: TGTGCCAGCAAGCGCTCGACAGTTTATGGCTACACCTTC

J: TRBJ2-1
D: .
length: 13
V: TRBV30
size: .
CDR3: CAWSGLPYNEQFF
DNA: TGTGCCTGGTCGGGACTTCCTTACAATGAGCAGTTCTTC

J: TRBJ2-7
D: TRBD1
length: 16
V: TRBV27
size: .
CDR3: CASMYRVGQGADEQYF
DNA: TGTGCCAGCATGTACCGGGTGGGACAGGGGGCCGACGAGCAGTACTTC